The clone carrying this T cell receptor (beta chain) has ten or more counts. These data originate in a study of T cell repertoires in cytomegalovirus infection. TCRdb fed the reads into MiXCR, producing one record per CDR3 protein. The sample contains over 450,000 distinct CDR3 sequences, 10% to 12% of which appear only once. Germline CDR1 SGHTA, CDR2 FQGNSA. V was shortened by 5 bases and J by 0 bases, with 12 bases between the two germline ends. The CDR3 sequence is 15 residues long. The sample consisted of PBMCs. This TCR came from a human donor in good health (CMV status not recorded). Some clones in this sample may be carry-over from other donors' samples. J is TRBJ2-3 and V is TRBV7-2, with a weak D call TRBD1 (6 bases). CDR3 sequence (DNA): TGTGCCAGCAGCACGCAGGGGTTTAGCACAGATACGCAGTATTTT. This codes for CASSTQGFSTDTQYF. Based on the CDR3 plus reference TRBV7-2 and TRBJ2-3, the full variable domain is GAGVSQSPSNKVTEKGKDVELRCDPISGHTALYWYRQSLGQGLEFLIYFQGNSAPDKSGLPSDRFSAERTGGSVSTLTIQRTQQEDSAVYLCASSTQGFSTDTQYFGPGTRLTVL.